These 2 T cell receptor beta chains came from one sample sequenced in a study of a mutant IDH1 vaccine in newly diagnosed glioma. Which antigens these TCRs recognize remains unknown. Documented time point: week 23, last vaccination. Mutant IDH1 20-mer peptide, at 300 ug, made up each vaccine dose, with topical imiquimod. Some clones are missing from TCRdb's copy, which holds only in-frame ones; the method was immunoSEQ multiplex PCR. The repertoire holds approximately 50,000 clones, with about 89% as singletons. Source: PBMCs, taken from a glioma patient whose treatment included an IDH1 peptide vaccine. The receptors derive from a man aged 40-55 years with glioma.

The chain joins TRBV10-3 to TRBJ2-2, with a weak D call TRBD1 (6 bases). V was pared by 5 bases and J by 3 bases, with 16 bases between. The CDR3 contains 16 residues. Germline values: CDR1 ENHRY, CDR2 SYGVKD. The CDR3 loop reads CAISNLPPGDTGELFF. Here the CDR3 DNA reads TGTGCCATCAGTAATTTACCCCCAGGGGACACCGGGGAGCTGTTTTTT.

The chain employs TRBV19 and TRBJ2-1; 14 bases line up with TRBD2. This CDR3 spans 15 amino acids. CDR1 is LNHDA and CDR2 is SQIVND in the germline V gene (reference sequence). The V segment lost 6 bases and the J segment 10 bases; nucleotides outside the gene matches: 8. CDR3: CASRPGLAGVEEQFF. The DNA for the CDR3 is TGTGCCAGTAGGCCGGGACTAGCGGGAGTGGAGGAGCAGTTCTTC.